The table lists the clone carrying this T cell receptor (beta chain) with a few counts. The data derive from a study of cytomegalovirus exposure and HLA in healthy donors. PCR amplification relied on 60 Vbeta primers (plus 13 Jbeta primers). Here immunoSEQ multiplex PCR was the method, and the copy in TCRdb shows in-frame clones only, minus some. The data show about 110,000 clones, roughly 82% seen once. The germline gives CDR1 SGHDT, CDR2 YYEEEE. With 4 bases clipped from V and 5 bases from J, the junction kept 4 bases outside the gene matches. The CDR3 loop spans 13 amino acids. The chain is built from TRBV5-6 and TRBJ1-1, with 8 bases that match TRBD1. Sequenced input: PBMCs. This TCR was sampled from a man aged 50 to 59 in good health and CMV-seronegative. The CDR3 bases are TGTGCCAGCAGCCGGACAGGGCGGACTGAAGCTTTCTTT. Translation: CASSRTGRTEAFF.